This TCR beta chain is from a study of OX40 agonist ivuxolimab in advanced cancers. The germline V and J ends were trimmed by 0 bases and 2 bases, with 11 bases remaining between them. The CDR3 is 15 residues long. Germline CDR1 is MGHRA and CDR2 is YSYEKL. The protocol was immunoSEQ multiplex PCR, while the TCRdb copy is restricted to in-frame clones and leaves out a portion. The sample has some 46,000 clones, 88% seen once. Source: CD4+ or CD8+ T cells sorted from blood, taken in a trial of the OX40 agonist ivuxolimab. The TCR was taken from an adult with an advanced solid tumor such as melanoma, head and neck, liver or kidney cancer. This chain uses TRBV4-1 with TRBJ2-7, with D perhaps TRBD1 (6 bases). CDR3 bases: TGCGCCAGCAGCCAAGAGTTAGGGGGTCCCTACGAGCAGTACTTC. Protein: CASSQELGGPYEQYF.